The sequence of this T cell receptor beta chain was determined in a study of blood T cells in healthy people across ages. This CDR3 comprises 13 residues. J lost 7 bases, V lost 4 bases, and 8 bases had no gene match. Germline loops: CDR1 SQVTM, CDR2 ANQGSEA. The total RNA that was extracted per sample amounted to at least 5.5 micrograms. Sample-barcoded 5' priming and a J-beta primer mix drove a second PCR of about 7 to 11 cycles. TCRdb reprocessed the 5' RACE reads with MiXCR, giving one entry per CDR3 protein. This table has about 1,600,000 distinct CDR3 sequences, 40% to 50% appearing once. The sequence was collected from a woman under 30 in good health. The sample consisted of blood. V usage is TRBV29-1 and J usage is TRBJ2-7; 9 nucleotides align to TRBD1. This CDR3 reads CSVAGQGNGEQYF. The CDR3 DNA reads as TGCAGCGTTGCGGGACAGGGTAACGGGGAGCAGTACTTC.